These T cell receptor beta chains were read from a single sample in a study of cytomegalovirus exposure and HLA in healthy donors. Assay: immunoSEQ multiplex PCR; the TCRdb copy retains only in-frame clones and omits some. The sample has about 110,000 clones; more than 60% are singletons. The sequenced sample consisted of PBMCs. The receptors shown here come from a woman between 50 and 59 years old in good health and CMV-seropositive. CDR3s include the opening cysteine and the closing phenylalanine or tryptophan. D genes are given only for firm matches. For some rows the clone size is stated as once, few or many, or as a class when expanded; others skip it.

v_gene	d_gene	abundance	j_gene	len	CDR3nt	CDR3aa
TRBV6-5	TRBD2	NA	TRBJ2-5	14	TGTGCCAGCAGTTACGCGGGGGGGTGGGAGACCCAGTACTTC	CASSYAGGWETQYF
TRBV19	NA	NA	TRBJ1-1	15	TGTGCCAGTAGTATAGTCGGAGGTTTGTCGACTGAAGCTTTCTTT	CASSIVGGLSTEAFF
TRBV28	NA	NA	TRBJ1-5	15	TGTGCCAGCAGCTGGGACTCAACCCCCACGCAGCCCCAGCATTTT	CASSWDSTPTQPQHF
TRBV9	TRBD2	NA	TRBJ2-5	17	TGTGCCAGCAGCGTAGGTTTAACTAGCGGAGGGCAAGAGACCCAGTACTTC	CASSVGLTSGGQETQYF
TRBV28	NA	once	TRBJ1-6	13	TGTGCCAGCAGTGCCCGGGAACGGTCACCCCTCCACTTT	CASSARERSPLHF
TRBV15	NA	NA	TRBJ1-5	14	TGTGCCACCAGGGTTTCAGGTAACAATCAGCCCCAGCATTTT	CATRVSGNNQPQHF
TRBV30	NA	NA	TRBJ2-3	14	TGTGCCTGGGGGGGGGTGGGGGGCCCAGATACGCAGTATTTT	CAWGGVGGPDTQYF
TRBV6-1	NA	once	TRBJ2-7	14	TGTGCCAGCACCCCGGGATATAGCTCCTACGAGCAGTACTTC	CASTPGYSSYEQYF
TRBV28	NA	NA	TRBJ2-7	13	TGTGCCAGCAGTGGGACTTACCAATACGAGCAGTACTTC	CASSGTYQYEQYF
TRBV30	TRBD1	few	TRBJ1-6	18	TGTGCCTGGATCCATCCGGGACAGCTAAACTTTCTGAATTCACCCCTCTACTTT	CAWIHPGQLNFLNSPLYF
TRBV13	NA	NA	TRBJ2-7	12	TGTGCCAGCAGCTCACAGAACTACGAGCAGTACTTC	CASSSQNYEQYF
TRBV19	TRBD1	NA	TRBJ2-3	19	TGTGCCAGTAGTATTAGGCTTTTGGGACAGGGGGCTAGCACAGATACGCAGTATTTT	CASSIRLLGQGASTDTQYF
TRBV10-3	NA	NA	TRBJ2-2	13	TGTGCCATCAGTCGGGACTCCACCGGGGAGCTGTTTTTT	CAISRDSTGELFF
TRBV28	NA	once	TRBJ2-7	12	TGTGCCAGCAGTCTCCTCGCTAGGGAGCAGTACTTC	CASSLLAREQYF
TRBV30	TRBD1	few	TRBJ1-6	18	TGTGCCTGGAGTGTACTGGACAGGGATCTCTTCTATAATTCACCCCTCCACTTT	CAWSVLDRDLFYNSPLHF
TRBV19	TRBD1	NA	TRBJ1-6	15	TGTGCCAGTAGACGGGACAGGGTTGGCAATTCACCCCTCCACTTT	CASRRDRVGNSPLHF
TRBV28	NA	NA	TRBJ1-5	14	TGTGCCAGCAGTTACTCGGTAGGCAATCAGCCCCAGCATTTT	CASSYSVGNQPQHF
TRBV7-3	NA	NA	TRBJ2-5	13	TGTGCCAGCAGCCCGGACACTCAAGAGACCCAGTACTTC	CASSPDTQETQYF